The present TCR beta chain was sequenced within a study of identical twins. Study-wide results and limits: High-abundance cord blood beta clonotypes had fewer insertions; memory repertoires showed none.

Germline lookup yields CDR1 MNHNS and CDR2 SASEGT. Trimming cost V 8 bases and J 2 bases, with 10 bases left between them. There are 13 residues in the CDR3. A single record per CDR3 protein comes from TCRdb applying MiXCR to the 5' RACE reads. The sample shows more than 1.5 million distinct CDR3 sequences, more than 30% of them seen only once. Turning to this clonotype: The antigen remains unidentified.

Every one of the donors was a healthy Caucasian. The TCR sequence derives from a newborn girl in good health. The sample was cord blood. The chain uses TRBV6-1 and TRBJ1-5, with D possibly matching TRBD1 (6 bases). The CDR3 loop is CASLAGGNQPQHF. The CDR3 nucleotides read TGTGCCAGCCTAGCAGGGGGCAATCAGCCCCAGCATTTT.